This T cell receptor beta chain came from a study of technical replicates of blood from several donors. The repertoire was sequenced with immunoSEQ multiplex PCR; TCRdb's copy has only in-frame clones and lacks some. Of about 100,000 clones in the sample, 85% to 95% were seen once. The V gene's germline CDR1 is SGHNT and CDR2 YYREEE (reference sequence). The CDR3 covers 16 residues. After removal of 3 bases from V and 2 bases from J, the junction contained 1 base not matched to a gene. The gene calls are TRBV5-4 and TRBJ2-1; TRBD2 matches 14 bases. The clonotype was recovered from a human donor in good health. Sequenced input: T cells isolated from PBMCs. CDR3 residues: CASSSGLAGAYNEQFF. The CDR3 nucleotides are TGTGCCAGCAGCTCGGGACTAGCGGGAGCCTACAATGAGCAGTTCTTC.